A single T cell receptor beta chain is shown here with its context. Its specific antigen is unknown. No base qualities exist here, and no much larger clone lies one base off it. The germline V gene (reference sequence) gives CDR1 as LGHDT and CDR2 as YNNKEL. The CDR3 runs 14 amino acids, cysteine and phenylalanine included. Only the CDR3 DNA stays, 42 bases, in frame from base 1. Deletion took 2 bases off V and 2 bases off J, with a span of 10 bases between the germline ends. The source of the sample is a study of blood T cell repertoires in COVID-19 (dated by TCRdb to about 2020). Background for the entire study: ImmuneRACE Cohort 3 recovered participants were defined by two consecutive negative NP/OP PCR tests, healthcare professional clearance, or symptom resolution. Collaborator samples came from the United States, Italy and Spain and covered acute and convalescent phases of COVID-19. The prospective study material was composed of cDNA or gDNA derived from T cells, B-cell-depleted T cells, or PBMCs. Deeply sampled blood TCRbeta repertoires from subjects exposed to, actively infected with, or recovered from COVID-19 were included in the dataset. The repertoires were released in a freely available public database meant as a resource for research on the immune response to SARS-CoV-2. Samples were obtained from the ongoing ImmuneRACE study (first 160 participants) and from roughly 1,300 subjects provided by 6 global collaborators. Sample metadata almost always included a de-identified subject ID, COVID-19 status, age in years and sex. Where HLA class I and class II types were available, the types were taken from metadata supplied by the sample provider, not from assay-based typing.

Participants in the prospective study were enrolled through a virtual design, were aged 18 to 89 years, and lived in 24 United States geographic areas. In the prospective study, cohorts were assigned on the basis of participant-reported clinical history obtained from a screening survey and a study questionnaire. In the prospective study, whole blood, serum and a nasopharyngeal or oropharyngeal swab were collected from each participant by mobile phlebotomists. Additional blood draws and questionnaires over an approximately 2-month period could optionally be provided by prospective study participants. Before DNA extraction, prospective study blood samples were shipped either frozen or at room temperature. TCRbeta CDR3 regions were amplified from genomic DNA by means of the immunoSEQ Assay, a bias-controlled multiplex PCR. The paper's processing steps were these. Within the assay, amplification of reference gene primers was used to estimate how many nucleated cells each sample contained. Sequence reads were collapsed and filtered to measure the absolute abundance of every unique TCRbeta CDR3 rearrangement. For each sample, productive Simpson clonality was calculated as the square root of Simpson's diversity index over productive rearrangements. TCRdb's version of the immuneACCESS table is confined to in-frame rearrangements and falls short of the full clone set. An unresolved V gene accounts for under half of the shortfall where checked; the remainder is of unknown origin. That table is the source of V, J and clone size, and D and trimming were worked out from the DNA. This sample has about 210,000 clones in its table, and over 75% of those were observed once. Clones ranked in the top ten supply less than 8% of the sample.

The paper's findings and limits, for the study overall: The quantity of clinical and demographic metadata differed by source and by participant and was supplied without curation.

The material sequenced was PBMCs or T cells enriched from blood (not recorded which). The V and J genes are TRBV3-1 (or the pseudogene TRBV3-2) and TRBJ2-7; tentative D gene TRBD2, with 5 bases matching. This TCR came from a young man in a cohort exposed to, infected with or recovered from COVID-19 (not recorded which). The encoded CDR3 is CASSQPRAPYEQYF. The DNA is TGTGCCAGCAGCCAACCGAGGGCCCCCTACGAGCAGTACTTC.